The rows below give T cell receptor beta chains drawn from one sample of a study of T cell responses to AZD1222 COVID-19 vaccine. Some clones are missing from TCRdb's copy, which holds only in-frame ones; the method was immunoSEQ multiplex PCR. The table lists about 180,000 clones, about 86% of them singletons. The sample here was peripheral blood, taken on day 0 of AZD1222 vaccination. The receptors were sampled from an adult in good health. The CDR3 runs from the conserved cysteine through the conserved F or W. The D gene is left open where the match is weak. Rows give clone size only sometimes, using once, few, many, or a class for an expanded clone.

abundance	v_gene	j_gene	d_gene	CDR3aa	CDR3nt
.	TRBV6-6	TRBJ2-3	TRBD2	CASSGFLAGYQYF	TGTGCCAGCAGTGGCTTCCTAGCGGGTTACCAATATTTT
.	TRBV5-1	TRBJ1-1	TRBD1	CASSPGQAYGEAFF	TGCGCCAGCAGCCCCGGACAGGCTTATGGTGAAGCTTTCTTT
.	TRBV6-5	TRBJ2-7	.	CASRAGGFRGEQYF	TGTGCCAGCAGGGCCGGAGGGTTCCGAGGCGAGCAGTACTTC
.	TRBV28	TRBJ1-6	.	CASSSRQGRLDSPLHF	TGTGCCAGCAGTTCCCGGCAGGGGAGACTTGATTCACCCCTCCACTTT
.	TRBV4-1	TRBJ2-3	.	CASSQVAVGTDTQYF	TGCGCCAGCAGCCAAGTGGCGGTAGGCACAGATACGCAGTATTTT
.	TRBV6-6	TRBJ2-2	TRBD2	CASSQETSGSGTGELFF	TGTGCCAGCAGTCAGGAGACTAGCGGGTCGGGCACCGGGGAGCTGTTTTTT
.	TRBV4-1	TRBJ2-1	.	CASSRSTSSNEQFF	TGCGCCAGCAGCCGGTCGACTAGTTCCAATGAGCAGTTCTTC
.	TRBV11-1	TRBJ2-1	.	CASSFAGNAEQFF	TGTGCCAGCAGCTTCGCGGGGAACGCTGAGCAGTTCTTC
.	TRBV28	TRBJ1-2	TRBD1	CASRLLDRVVGYTF	TGTGCCAGCAGACTGCTCGACAGGGTGGTTGGCTACACCTTC
few	TRBV12-5	TRBJ1-1	.	CASGLYSRREAFF	TGTGCTAGTGGTTTGTACTCCCGAAGGGAGGCTTTCTTT
few	TRBV21-1	TRBJ2-2	.	CASSSDNTGELFF	TGTGCCAGCAGCTCGGACAACACCGGGGAGCTGTTTTTT
.	TRBV30	TRBJ2-2	.	CAWSVTRLAGELFF	TGTGCCTGGAGTGTAACTAGGCTCGCCGGGGAGCTGTTTTTT
.	TRBV15	TRBJ1-4	.	CATSRDPGVKTNEKLFF	TGTGCCACCAGCAGAGATCCCGGGGTAAAAACTAATGAAAAACTGTTTTTT
.	TRBV11-2	TRBJ1-4	.	CASSLGRTGREKLFF	TGTGCCAGCAGCTTAGGGCGGACCGGGAGGGAAAAACTGTTTTTT
few	TRBV14	TRBJ1-2	.	CASSQGQGRSYGYTF	TGTGCCAGCAGCCAAGGTCAGGGCAGGAGCTATGGCTACACCTTC
.	TRBV5-1	TRBJ2-1	TRBD2	CASSLALLAGGPHNEQFF	TGCGCCAGCAGCTTGGCCTTGCTAGCGGGGGGGCCCCACAATGAGCAGTTCTTC
.	TRBV4-1	TRBJ2-2	.	CASSQEGFTTGELFF	TGCGCCAGCAGCCAAGAGGGTTTCACCACCGGGGAGCTGTTTTTT
.	TRBV23-1	TRBJ2-3	.	CASSPRSGWGADTQYF	TGCGCCAGCAGTCCCCGTTCAGGCTGGGGGGCAGATACGCAGTATTTT
.	TRBV7-9	TRBJ1-4	.	CASSLADSGESNEKLFF	TGTGCCAGCAGCTTAGCGGACAGTGGGGAATCTAATGAAAAACTGTTTTTT
once	TRBV18	TRBJ1-1	.	CASSPPSQAMNTEAFF	TGTGCCAGCTCACCACCGAGCCAGGCCATGAACACTGAAGCTTTCTTT
.	TRBV7-9	TRBJ2-7	TRBD1	CASSLLQDRGRVRPYEQYF	TGTGCCAGCAGCTTACTTCAGGACAGGGGCCGGGTACGTCCGTACGAGCAGTACTTC
once	TRBV7-7	TRBJ2-2	.	CASSLGTPTGELFF	TGTGCCAGCAGCCTTGGAACCCCCACCGGGGAGCTGTTTTTT
.	TRBV5-4	TRBJ2-2	.	CASSLDGDTGELFF	TGTGCCAGCAGCTTGGACGGTGACACCGGGGAGCTGTTTTTT
.	TRBV3-1/TRBV3-2	TRBJ1-5	.	CASSHKTRGQPQHF	TGTGCCAGCAGCCACAAGACGAGGGGGCAGCCCCAGCATTTT
.	TRBV30	TRBJ2-1	.	CAWSRGTSYNEQFF	TGTGCCTGGAGTCGAGGTACTTCCTACAATGAGCAGTTCTTC
.	TRBV9	TRBJ1-3	.	CASSVGFGNTIYF	TGTGCCAGCAGCGTAGGGTTTGGAAACACCATATATTTT
.	TRBV6-5	TRBJ2-1	.	CASSRTEYNEQFF	TGTGCCAGCAGTCGGACGGAATACAATGAGCAGTTCTTC
.	TRBV6-5	TRBJ1-1	TRBD1	CASNLGQPNTEAFF	TGTGCCAGCAATCTGGGACAGCCGAACACTGAAGCTTTCTTT
.	TRBV9	TRBJ1-3	.	CASVGGNTIYF	TGTGCCAGCGTCGGTGGAAACACCATATATTTT
once	TRBV4-3	TRBJ2-7	.	CASSQDRSGYYEQYF	TGCGCCAGCAGCCAAGATCGGTCAGGGTACTACGAGCAGTACTTC
.	TRBV15	TRBJ1-3	TRBD1	CATSRETGGLISGNTIYF	TGTGCCACCAGCAGAGAAACAGGGGGCCTTATCTCTGGAAACACCATATATTTT
.	TRBV30	TRBJ1-1	.	CAWSPNFRILSTEAFF	TGTGCCTGGAGTCCAAACTTCCGGATCTTAAGCACTGAAGCTTTCTTT
.	TRBV5-1	TRBJ2-3	.	CASSLIGLGTDTQYF	TGCGCCAGCAGCTTGATCGGACTCGGCACAGATACGCAGTATTTT
.	TRBV6-5	TRBJ2-7	.	CASSYVPGAHEQYF	TGTGCCAGCAGTTACGTCCCAGGGGCCCACGAGCAGTACTTC
.	TRBV15	TRBJ1-3	TRBD1	CATSSYWDSGSSGNTIYF	TGTGCCACCAGCAGCTACTGGGACAGCGGGAGCTCTGGAAACACCATATATTTT
once	TRBV9	TRBJ1-1	.	CASSVLGENTEAFF	TGTGCCAGCAGCGTTTTAGGGGAGAACACTGAAGCTTTCTTT
.	TRBV3-1/TRBV3-2	TRBJ1-1	.	CASSQVSFLNTEAFF	TGTGCCAGCAGCCAAGTCTCTTTTTTAAACACTGAAGCTTTCTTT
.	TRBV5-8	TRBJ2-1	.	CASNPGHLNEQFF	TGTGCCAGCAACCCGGGACACCTCAATGAGCAGTTCTTC
.	TRBV4-1	TRBJ1-1	TRBD1	CASSQVQGGEAFF	TGCGCCAGCAGCCAAGTTCAGGGGGGTGAAGCTTTCTTT
.	TRBV14	TRBJ2-7	TRBD1	CASSQIRTGAYEQYF	TGTGCCAGCAGCCAAATCCGGACAGGGGCCTACGAGCAGTACTTC
once	TRBV7-3	TRBJ2-2	TRBD1	CASSGQGSQSNTGELFF	TGTGCCAGCAGCGGACAGGGGTCCCAATCAAACACCGGGGAGCTGTTTTTT
.	TRBV4-3	TRBJ2-7	.	CASSRADGGRNYEQYF	TGCGCCAGCAGCCGAGCGGACGGAGGGCGCAACTACGAGCAGTACTTC
.	TRBV29-1	TRBJ2-7	TRBD1	CSVPGTGNSYEQYF	TGCAGCGTTCCCGGGACAGGGAACTCCTACGAGCAGTACTTC
.	TRBV7-2	TRBJ2-7	.	CASSFSPVSSYEQYF	TGTGCCAGCAGTTTCAGCCCGGTGAGCTCCTACGAGCAGTACTTC
.	TRBV6-5	TRBJ1-1	.	CASSSGQRLEAFF	TGTGCCAGCAGTTCGGGACAACGCCTTGAAGCTTTCTTT
.	TRBV19	TRBJ2-1	.	CASSTDRYDEQFF	TGTGCCAGTAGTACCGACAGGTACGATGAGCAGTTCTTC
.	TRBV19	TRBJ1-5	.	CASSIDGGKNQPQHF	TGTGCCAGTAGTATAGATGGGGGTAAGAATCAGCCCCAGCATTTT
.	TRBV10-3	TRBJ1-2	.	CAISVSQDGYTF	TGTGCCATCAGTGTCTCTCAGGACGGCTACACCTTC
.	TRBV15	TRBJ2-5	.	CATSRDRVTGETQYF	TGTGCCACCAGCAGAGATCGGGTCACGGGGGAGACCCAGTACTTC
few	TRBV14	TRBJ2-6	TRBD1	CASSQSGTGLYRANVLTF	TGTGCCAGCAGCCAATCTGGGACAGGCTTGTATCGGGCCAACGTCCTGACTTTC
.	TRBV15	TRBJ2-1	.	CATSRATGLEQFF	TGTGCCACCAGCAGAGCCACAGGGCTTGAGCAGTTCTTC
.	TRBV5-1	TRBJ1-6	.	CASSLAGAASPLHF	TGCGCCAGCAGCTTAGCGGGGGCGGCATCACCCCTCCACTTT
few	TRBV6-2/TRBV6-3	TRBJ1-2	TRBD1	CASSYFAGGGYTF	TGTGCCAGCAGTTACTTTGCAGGGGGTGGCTACACCTTC